This paragraph reports one T cell receptor beta chain. The sample comes from a study of blood T cell repertoires in COVID-19. The overall study: COVID-19 samples collected from the United States, Italy and Spain covered acute and convalescent phases. PBMCs, B-cell-depleted T cells, or T cells provided the cDNA or gDNA that made up the material.

V was trimmed by 4 bases and J by 11 bases, leaving 20 bases between them. The CDR3 is 14 amino acids. Germline CDR1 and CDR2: MNHEY and SVGAGI. As processed by the authors: Estimates of nucleated cell counts were drawn from the amplification of reference gene primers. Sequenced by immunoSEQ multiplex PCR; TCRdb stores in-frame clones only, minus some. The V and J calls and clone size come from that table; D and trimming were worked out from the DNA. The sample records approximately 100,000 clones, 75% to 90% being singletons. The TCR comes from a human donor in a cohort sampled during active COVID-19. The V call is TRBV6-5, the J call TRBJ1-1, with D unresolved. The sequencing input was peripheral blood. This CDR3 reads CASSFLGFYHGAFF. In DNA form, the CDR3 reads TGTGCCAGCAGTTTCCTTGGCTTTTATCACGGGGCTTTCTTT.